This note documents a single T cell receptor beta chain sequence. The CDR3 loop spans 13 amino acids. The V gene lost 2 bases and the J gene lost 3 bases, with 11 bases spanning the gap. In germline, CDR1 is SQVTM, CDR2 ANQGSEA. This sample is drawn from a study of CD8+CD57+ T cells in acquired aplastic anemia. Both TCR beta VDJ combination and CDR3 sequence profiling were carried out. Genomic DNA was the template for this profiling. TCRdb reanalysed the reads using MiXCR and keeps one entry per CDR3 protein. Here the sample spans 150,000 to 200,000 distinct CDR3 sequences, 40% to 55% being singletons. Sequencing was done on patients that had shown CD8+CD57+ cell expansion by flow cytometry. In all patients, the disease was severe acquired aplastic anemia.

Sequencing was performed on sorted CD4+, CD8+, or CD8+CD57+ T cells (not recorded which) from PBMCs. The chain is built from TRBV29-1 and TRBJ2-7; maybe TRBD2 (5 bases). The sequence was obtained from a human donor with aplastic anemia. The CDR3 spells CSVERSGSYEQYF. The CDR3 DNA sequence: TGCAGCGTTGAACGGTCGGGGAGCTACGAGCAGTACTTC.